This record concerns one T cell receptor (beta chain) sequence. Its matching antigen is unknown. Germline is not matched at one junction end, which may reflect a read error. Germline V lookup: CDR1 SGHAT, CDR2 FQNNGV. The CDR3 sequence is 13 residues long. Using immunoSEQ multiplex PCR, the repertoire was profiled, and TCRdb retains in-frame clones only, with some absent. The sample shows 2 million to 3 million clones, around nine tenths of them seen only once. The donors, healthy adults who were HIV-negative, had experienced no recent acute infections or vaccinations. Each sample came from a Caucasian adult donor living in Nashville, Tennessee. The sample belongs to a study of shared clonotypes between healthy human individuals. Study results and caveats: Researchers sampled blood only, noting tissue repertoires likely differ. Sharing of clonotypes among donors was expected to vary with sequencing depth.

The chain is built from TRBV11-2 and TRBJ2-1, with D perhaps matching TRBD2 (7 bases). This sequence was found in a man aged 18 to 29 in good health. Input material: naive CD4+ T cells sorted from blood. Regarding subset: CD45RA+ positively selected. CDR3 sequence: CASSLDLLRGPVF. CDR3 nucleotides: TGTGCCAGCAGCTTAGATTTACTGCGGGGGCCAGTCTTC.